This T cell receptor beta chain was captured by sequencing in a study of CD8 T cells in ankylosing spondylitis listed by TCRdb under 2017. Some background on the complete study: T cell receptor beta repertoires were profiled in healthy donors and ankylosing spondylitis patients so that disease-linked TCR variants could be found. The full study cohort was made up of over 20 ankylosing spondylitis patients and around 100 healthy donors. Samples of peripheral blood were taken, and for ankylosing spondylitis patients, synovial fluid was collected as well. What the study reported, not specific to this receptor: Significant enrichment of the disease-linked clones was reported in matched synovial fluid samples from ankylosing spondylitis patients. Blood from ankylosing spondylitis patients appeared to be characterized by a TCR beta motif composed of eight highly homologous amino acid variants. Some of the motif variants had been reported before in the synovial fluid and blood of reactive arthritis patients, a finding that suggests common disease-initiation mechanisms. A CD8+ phenotype was shown by the disease-linked clones, which were found at relatively low frequencies in peripheral blood.

As to this clonotype: Its antigen is unknown. No much larger clone exists at a distance of one base, and base qualities are not known.

The CDR1 and CDR2 encoded by the germline V gene (reference sequence) are GTSNPN and SVGIG. The CDR3 contains 14 residues, cysteine and phenylalanine counted. Here the CDR3 DNA is all that survives: 42 bases in frame from base 1. V is shortened by 8 bases, J by 3 bases, and the region joining them spans 18 bases. The instrument was an Illumina HiSeq 2500. Quantitative 5'-RACE with molecular barcodes was used to prepare TCR beta libraries. On the authors' methods: To identify disease-linked TCR variants, a new computational method was used, one built on a probabilistic model of VDJ rearrangement. TCRdb itself trimmed the public reads at Q25 with fastp, ran MiXCR and retained productive beta chains. Rows matching on CDR3 protein sequence are summarized as one entry with the most common DNA and genes. Clone size and V and J calls follow TCRdb, not the original study. The sample table holds approximately 92,000 distinct CDR3 sequences, of which 8.5% to 9% were seen once. The top ten clonotypes cover 5.1% of the sample.

What was sequenced was blood, either unsorted or a sorted T cell fraction (not recorded which). Recombination linked TRBV30 to TRBJ2-3, and the D gene may be TRBD2, 6 bases matching. This sequence originates from a male donor with ankylosing spondylitis or in good health (not recorded which). The bases are TGTGCCCTAGAGTGGCGGGGATATACAGATACGCAGTATTTT. This yields the protein CALEWRGYTDTQYF.